Here is one T cell receptor beta chain with its context. The record originates from a study of patients and donors after allogeneic stem cell transplantation. MiXCR, run by TCRdb on the RT-PCR reads, gives a single entry per CDR3 protein. The data show over 65,000 distinct CDR3 sequences, roughly 29% seen once. The CDR3 has 13 residues. V was pared by 5 bases and J by 5 bases, with 13 bases between. Germline CDR1 is SGHRS and CDR2 is YFSETQ. The V gene is TRBV5-1, the J gene TRBJ1-1; unclear D gene. Sequencing was performed on blood, either unsorted or a sorted T cell fraction (not recorded which). The TCR sequence derives from a human donor who was either an allogeneic HSCT recipient or a stem cell or donor lymphocyte infusion donor (not recorded which). It is not recorded whose cells these are; they may come from a transplant donor. The CDR3, as DNA: TGCGCCAGCAGTAAATCTGAGTCAACTGAAGCTTTCTTT. This codes for CASSKSESTEAFF.